This T cell receptor (beta chain) appears in the sequencing data of a study of T cells in Graves' hyperthyroidism and ophthalmopathy. Authors of the study amplified TCR beta CDR3 regions from RNA transcripts. In the first-round RT-PCR of the TCR CDR3, the HTBI primer set was used. From the multiplex PCR reads, TCRdb called clonotypes with MiXCR, one entry per CDR3 protein. This sample has fewer than 600,000 distinct CDR3 sequences, with roughly an eighth found just once. The germline V gene has CDR1 ENHRY and CDR2 SYGVKD. There are 18 residues in the CDR3. V gave up 6 bases and J gave up 0 bases, with 22 bases separating them.

The sequence was collected from a young woman with Graves' hyperthyroidism. This chain links TRBV10-3 with TRBJ2-3, with unresolved D. Sequenced sample: blood. CDR3 DNA: TGTGCCATCAGAGGTTCTAGTTCTGGGTTCCGCAGCACAGATACGCAGTATTTT. It specifies CAIRGSSSGFRSTDTQYF.